The 26 T cell receptor beta chains below were found in one sample sequenced in a study of blood T cell repertoires in COVID-19. Assay: immunoSEQ multiplex PCR; the TCRdb copy retains only in-frame clones and omits some. This table has some 250,000 clones, around 88% appearing once. Source material: peripheral blood. Receptors originate from a woman aged 25 to 39 who had recovered from COVID-19.

This chain links TRBV19 with TRBJ2-2; 9 bases line up with TRBD2. J gave up 5 bases and V 5 bases, and 9 bases lay outside the gene matches. This CDR3 has 16 amino acids. CDR1 LNHDA and CDR2 SQIVND come from the germline V gene (reference sequence). CDR3: CASSSDSGGGTGELFF. In nucleotides, the CDR3 is TGTGCCAGTAGTTCAGATAGCGGGGGAGGGACCGGGGAGCTGTTTTTT.

The chain recombines TRBV2 with TRBJ2-1; 10 bases match TRBD2. J was trimmed by 10 bases and V by 2 bases; bases with no gene match: 8. This CDR3 contains 15 residues. Germline V CDR1 and CDR2: SNHLY, FYNNEI. The CDR3 DNA is TGTGCCAGCAGTGAAAGCGGGGGGGCAATATGGGAGCAGTTCTTC. This sequence encodes CASSESGGAIWEQFF.

The rearrangement uses TRBV9 and TRBJ1-5; no firm D call. Germline V lookup: CDR1 SGDLS, CDR2 YYNGEE. This CDR3 contains 14 residues. V was cut by 7 bases and J by 3 bases, with 14 bases left in between. CDR3 DNA: TGTGCCAGCGGAGGAGGGAGGTCCAATCAGCCCCAGCATTTT. It specifies CASGGGRSNQPQHF.

The chain joins TRBV19 to TRBJ2-7; TRBD2 matches 8 bases. This CDR3 is 14 amino acids long. Germline CDR1 is LNHDA and CDR2 is SQIVND (reference sequence). V shed 7 bases, J shed 6 bases, and the junction held 11 bases outside the gene matches. The DNA for the CDR3 is TGTGCCAGTAAATTCGCGGGGGGTTCGACCGAGCAGTACTTC. It translates to CASKFAGGSTEQYF.

The chain uses TRBV30 and TRBJ1-6, with D perhaps matching TRBD1 (5 bases). Germline lookup yields CDR1 GTSNPN and CDR2 SVGIG (reference sequence). Trimming took off 3 bases at V and 6 bases at J, with 12 bases between the two ends. This CDR3 comprises 14 residues. The CDR3 region is CAWRQGVSNSPLHF. As DNA, the CDR3 is TGTGCCTGGAGGCAGGGTGTCTCTAATTCACCCCTCCACTTT.

This chain uses TRBV19 with TRBJ2-3, with 7 bases lining up with TRBD1. Germline CDR1 LNHDA, CDR2 SQIVND (reference sequence). This CDR3 spans 16 amino acids. The V and J ends lost 3 bases and 1 base, in that order; junction bases with no gene match: 7. CDR3 protein: CASSIRQGRRTDTQYF. In DNA form, the CDR3 reads TGTGCCAGTAGTATCCGACAGGGCCGGCGCACAGATACGCAGTATTTT. The full variable domain, rest sourced from reference TRBV19 and TRBJ2-3, is DGGITQSPKYLFRKEGQNVTLSCEQNLNHDAMYWYRQDPGQGLRLIYYSQIVNDFQKGDIAEGYSVSREKKESFPLTVTSAQKNPTAFYLCASSIRQGRRTDTQYFGPGTRLTVL.

V is TRBV4-1 and J is TRBJ1-2; tentatively, D is TRBD1 (6 bases). The CDR3 is 15 residues long. Trimming took 3 bases from V and 2 from J, leaving 13 bases between them. Germline V lookup: CDR1 MGHRA, CDR2 YSYEKL. Here the CDR3 reads CASSHEQGPNYGYTF. CDR3 bases: TGCGCCAGCAGCCATGAACAGGGCCCCAACTATGGCTACACCTTC.

The gene calls are TRBV7-2 and TRBJ2-7; D possibly corresponds to TRBD2 (7 bases). The CDR3 covers 16 residues. CDR1 and CDR2 from the germline V gene are SGHTA and FQGNSA. V lost 2 bases to trimming and J lost 7 bases, with 21 bases between them. The CDR3 loop is CASSLSMAGAQWEQYF. The CDR3 nucleotides read TGTGCCAGCAGCTTAAGTATGGCGGGGGCCCAATGGGAGCAGTACTTC.

This clone was detected only once. This chain connects TRBV3-1 (or the pseudogene TRBV3-2) to TRBJ2-7; the match to TRBD2 covers 7 bases. The CDR3 is 15 amino acids. CDR1 is LGHDT and CDR2 is YNNKEL in the germline V gene (reference sequence). The ends lost 1 base at V and 3 bases at J; junction bases unmatched: 6. In nucleotides, the CDR3 is TGTGCCAGCAGCCAAGGAGTAGCGGGCATCTACGAGCAGTACTTC. It specifies CASSQGVAGIYEQYF.

V usage is TRBV19 and J usage is TRBJ1-5, with 7 bases that match TRBD1. This CDR3 has 17 residues. Losses at the gene ends were 3 bases for V and 2 bases for J; bases not matched to a gene: 10. Per the germline V gene, CDR1 is LNHDA and CDR2 is SQIVND (reference sequence). CDR3 residues: CASSIWQGVGGNQPQHF. The CDR3 DNA reads as TGTGCCAGTAGTATTTGGCAGGGGGTTGGGGGCAATCAGCCCCAGCATTTT.

The chain recombines TRBV5-4 with TRBJ1-4; 7 bases map to TRBD1. With V trimmed by 2 bases and J by 0 bases, 7 bases remained unmatched. Per germline, CDR1 SGHNT and CDR2 YYREEE (reference sequence). The CDR3 has 17 residues. CDR3 in DNA: TGTGCCAGCAGCTTAGGGACAGCTCCCTCAACTAATGAAAAACTGTTTTTT. Translating gives CASSLGTAPSTNEKLFF.

This chain connects TRBV11-1 to TRBJ2-3, with TRBD1 matching 9 bases. With V trimmed by 10 bases and J by 3 bases, 5 bases remained unmatched. The CDR3 is 13 residues long. The germline gives CDR1 SGHAT, CDR2 FQDESV (reference sequence). CDR3 DNA: TGTGCCACACAGGGGGCCAGGACAGATACGCAGTATTTT. Amino acid sequence: CATQGARTDTQYF.

The rearrangement uses TRBV30 and TRBJ1-4; D remains ambiguous. The CDR3 spans 16 residues. V was clipped by 4 bases and J by 4 bases, with 19 bases between them. Looked up from germline, CDR1 is GTSNPN and CDR2 is SVGIG (reference sequence). The CDR3 reads CAWNDTPFGNNEKLFF. The DNA for the CDR3 is TGTGCCTGGAACGACACCCCCTTCGGGAATAATGAAAAACTGTTTTTT.

The rearrangement uses TRBV11-2 and TRBJ2-7; D not certain. V was shortened by 2 bases and J by 0 bases, with 5 bases between the two germline ends. Germline assignment: CDR1 SGHAT and CDR2 FQNNGV. The CDR3 is 13 amino acids. Here the CDR3 DNA reads TGTGCCAGCAGCTTATTCAGCTCCTACGAGCAGTACTTC. Amino acid sequence: CASSLFSSYEQYF.

The chain joins TRBV25-1 to TRBJ1-4; TRBD1 matches 7 bases. The CDR3 runs to 15 residues. V was pared by 5 bases and J by 7 bases, with 10 bases of the junction left unmatched. CDR1 MGHDK and CDR2 SYGVNS come from the germline V gene. The DNA of the CDR3 is TGTGCCAGCAGTCCACCGGGACAGTGGGGTGAAAAACTGTTTTTT. The encoded protein is CASSPPGQWGEKLFF.

The rearrangement joins TRBV7-3 to TRBJ2-2, with TRBD2 as a possible D gene (5 bases). Germline V CDR1 and CDR2: SGHTA, FQGTGA. Trimming removed 5 bases from V and 7 bases from J, with 8 bases in between. This CDR3 region has 12 residues. In DNA, the CDR3 is TGTGCCAGCAGCCACCGGGGCGGGGAGCTGTTTTTT. This gives the protein CASSHRGGELFF.

This chain links TRBV7-9 with TRBJ1-5; TRBD1 matches at 7 bases. Germline V CDR1 and CDR2: SEHNR, FQNEAQ (reference sequence). After removal of 2 bases from V and 6 bases from J, the junction contained 13 bases not matched to a gene. The CDR3 loop spans 17 amino acids. The CDR3 sequence is CASSLSRAGGSGQPQHF. CDR3 nucleotide sequence: TGTGCCAGCAGCTTATCAAGAGCAGGGGGTTCGGGTCAGCCCCAGCATTTT.

In DNA, the CDR3 is TGTGCCAGCAGGATGAACAGGGTTCGGAACACTGAAGCTTTCTTT. Residues: CASRMNRVRNTEAFF. The chain employs TRBV5-6 and TRBJ1-1, with TRBD1 as a possible D gene (6 bases). In germline, CDR1 is SGHDT, CDR2 YYEEEE. The V end lost 5 bases, the J end lost 1 base, and 15 bases lay between the germline ends. The CDR3 spans 15 residues.

This clone appeared once. The chain carries TRBV3-1 (or the pseudogene TRBV3-2) and TRBJ2-7, with 11 bases fitting TRBD2. This CDR3 has 17 amino acids. The germline V gene encodes CDR1 LGHDT and CDR2 YNNKEL (reference sequence). With 0 bases clipped from V and 3 bases from J, the junction kept 7 bases outside the gene matches. CDR3 in amino acids: CASSQDQLAGDYYEQYF. For the CDR3, the DNA is TGTGCCAGCAGCCAAGATCAACTAGCGGGGGACTACTACGAGCAGTACTTC.

This sequence joins TRBV19 and TRBJ1-2; TRBD1 agrees at 7 bases. Trimming took 4 bases from V and 5 from J; bases not matched to a gene: 4. Germline V gene lookup returns CDR1 LNHDA and CDR2 SQIVND (reference sequence). The CDR3 is 13 residues long. Here the CDR3 reads CASSRTGLYGYTF. The CDR3 DNA sequence: TGTGCCAGTAGTAGGACAGGCCTTTATGGCTACACCTTC.

The chain links TRBV3-1 (or the pseudogene TRBV3-2) to TRBJ2-5, with D perhaps matching TRBD1 (6 bases). V shed 2 bases and J shed 3 bases, with 10 bases lying between them. The CDR3 has 14 residues. Germline V gene lookup returns CDR1 LGHDT and CDR2 YNNKEL (reference sequence). The DNA for the CDR3 is TGTGCCAGCAGCCAAAGCACAGGGAAAGAGACCCAGTACTTC. This gives the protein CASSQSTGKETQYF.

This clone was observed a few times. The V call is TRBV27, the J call TRBJ1-2; possible D gene TRBD1, 5 bases. This CDR3 contains 15 residues. Trimming shortened V by 4 bases and J by 0 bases, and 12 bases separated the two germline ends. Germline-derived CDR1 and CDR2 are MNHEY and SMNVEV (reference sequence). The CDR3 protein is CASSYDRDANYGYTF. CDR3 DNA: TGTGCCAGCAGTTACGACAGAGACGCTAACTATGGCTACACCTTC.

The rearrangement uses TRBV3-1 (or the pseudogene TRBV3-2) and TRBJ2-2, with 14 nucleotides matching TRBD2. This CDR3 contains 17 residues. Germline V gene lookup returns CDR1 LGHDT and CDR2 YNNKEL (reference sequence). The V gene end was trimmed by 4 bases and the J gene end by 3 bases; junction bases not matched to a gene: 4. The DNA of the CDR3 is TGTGCCAGCAGCCGGACTAGCGGGGGGTCATACACCGGGGAGCTGTTTTTT. Translated: CASSRTSGGSYTGELFF.

This rearrangement joins TRBV10-3 to TRBJ2-1, with a tentative D call TRBD2 (6 bases). The ends were cut back, 4 bases at V and 10 bases at J, with 20 bases in the middle. The germline gives CDR1 ENHRY, CDR2 SYGVKD. This CDR3 is 15 amino acids long. The CDR3: CAISGGVGGDWEQFF. In DNA, the CDR3 is TGTGCCATCAGTGGGGGAGTGGGGGGAGATTGGGAGCAGTTCTTC.

The V and J genes are TRBV5-4 and TRBJ2-2; a weak D match, TRBD2 (6 bases). This CDR3 comprises 15 residues. Germline-derived CDR1 and CDR2 are SGHNT and YYREEE (reference sequence). V was clipped by 10 bases and J by 4 bases, with 20 bases between them. The CDR3 DNA is TGTGCCTCAACGGCGGGGCTACCCGCCACCGGGGAGCTGTTTTTT. Encoded protein: CASTAGLPATGELFF.

The rearrangement joins TRBV7-3 to TRBJ2-7; D is possibly TRBD1 (6 bases). This CDR3 is 14 amino acids long. Trimming cost V 3 bases and J 3 bases, with 12 bases left between them. Germline CDR1 and CDR2: SGHTA and FQGTGA. In DNA form, the CDR3 reads TGTGCCAGCAGCTTTTCCTCAGGGGACTACGAGCAGTACTTC. Translation: CASSFSSGDYEQYF.